Listed below are T cell receptor beta chains from one sample, sequenced in a study of shared clonotypes between healthy human individuals. Assay used: immunoSEQ multiplex PCR; TCRdb lists only in-frame clones, some missing. This table has about 2.4 million clones, more than 85% appearing once. The sequenced sample was naive CD4+ T cells from PBMCs. All receptors derive from a man between 18 and 35 years old in good health. Some clones in this sample may be carry-over from other donors' samples. Both conserved end residues are part of each CDR3. A D gene is named only where the DNA matches it firmly. The size of a clone is reported for some rows only, either as once, few or many, or as a class for expanded clones.

J | size | D | V | DNA | CDR3
TRBJ2-5 | . | . | TRBV27 | TGTGCCAGCAGTTTTCCCCGGGTCTCTTGCCAAGAGACCCAGTACTTC | CASSFPRVSCQETQYF
TRBJ1-5 | . | . | TRBV2 | TGTGCCAGCAGTGAGTTCAGGGGCAATCAGCCCCAGCATTTT | CASSEFRGNQPQHF
TRBJ1-2 | once | . | TRBV6-1 | TGTGCCAGCACCCGAAGCTCAGGGCAGGGCGGCTACACCTTC | CASTRSSGQGGYTF
TRBJ2-7 | . | . | TRBV19 | TGTGCCAGTAGTAGTAGCGCCTACGAGCAGTACTTC | CASSSSAYEQYF
TRBJ2-7 | . | TRBD2 | TRBV11-2 | TGTGCCAGCAGCTCCTGGGGGGGCTCCTACGAGCAGTACTTC | CASSSWGGSYEQYF
TRBJ1-3 | once | . | TRBV7-9 | TGTGCCAGCAGCTTATCTAGGGGCCTGAGCTCTGGAAACACCATATATTTT | CASSLSRGLSSGNTIYF
TRBJ1-4 | . | . | TRBV19 | TGTGCCAGTAGTTTTCAGGGATACGATGAAAAACTGTTTTTT | CASSFQGYDEKLFF
TRBJ2-1 | . | TRBD2 | TRBV5-3 | TGTGCCAGAAGCATAGGGACTAGCTTTCCCTCGTCCTACAATGAGCAGTTCTTC | CARSIGTSFPSSYNEQFF
TRBJ2-5 | . | TRBD2 | TRBV6-5 | TGTGCCAGCAGTTACTCTAGCGGGAGGGGGCGAGAGACCCAGTACTTC | CASSYSSGRGRETQYF
TRBJ1-2 | few | . | TRBV6-1 | TGTGCCAGCAGTTCGCCCGATCGAGGGGGATATGGCTACACCTTC | CASSSPDRGGYGYTF
TRBJ1-4 | . | TRBD1 | TRBV5-1 | TGCGCCAGCAGCTCCAGGACAGGGGACGAAAAACTGTTTTTT | CASSSRTGDEKLFF
TRBJ1-1 | . | . | TRBV5-4 | TGTGCCAGCGGAGTCCCGGTAGGGACTGAAGCTTTCTTT | CASGVPVGTEAFF
TRBJ1-4 | . | . | TRBV7-9 | TGTGCCAGCAGCTCCGAAGAAAAACTGTTTTTT | CASSSEEKLFF
TRBJ2-3 | . | . | TRBV9 | TGTGCCAGCAGCCGAGGGCCAGCGCCAGATACGCAGTATTTT | CASSRGPAPDTQYF
TRBJ1-2 | . | . | TRBV28 | TGTGCCAGCAGCGCTGAGGTCTATGGCTACACCTTC | CASSAEVYGYTF
TRBJ2-3 | once | . | TRBV20-1 | TGCAGTGCTAGACCCCTCGAGTCGCAGTATTTT | CSARPLESQYF
TRBJ1-1 | . | TRBD1 | TRBV29-1 | TGCAGCGTCTGGACAGGCCAGAACACTGAAGCTTTCTTT | CSVWTGQNTEAFF
TRBJ2-6 | . | TRBD1 | TRBV11-3 | TGTGCCAGCAGCTTGAACTCCGGGACAGGGGACTTTGCCGGGGCCAACGTCCTGACTTTC | CASSLNSGTGDFAGANVLTF
TRBJ2-1 | . | . | TRBV18 | TGTGCCAGCTCGACCAGAAGGGCTATCTTCTCCTACAATGAGCAGTTCTTC | CASSTRRAIFSYNEQFF
TRBJ1-5 | . | . | TRBV2 | TGTGCCAGTCGGGACACCAATCAGCCCCAGCATTTT | CASRDTNQPQHF
TRBJ2-7 | . | . | TRBV7-2 | TGTGCCAGCAGCTTCCTAGGACTGGGGGCCGCGGGTCCGTACTTC | CASSFLGLGAAGPYF
TRBJ2-7 | . | TRBD2 | TRBV5-1 | TGCGCCAGCAGCCTCGGGGTTCTAGCGGGAGGCGCGGCGGGCGAGCAGTACTTC | CASSLGVLAGGAAGEQYF
TRBJ2-4 | . | TRBD1 | TRBV5-1 | TGCGCCAGCTACACCGGGACAGGGAAAAACATTCAGTACTTC | CASYTGTGKNIQYF
TRBJ2-1 | . | . | TRBV4-1 | TGCGCCAGCAGCCTTATACGGGCTAGCGAGTACAATGAGCAGTTCTTC | CASSLIRASEYNEQFF
TRBJ1-1 | . | TRBD1 | TRBV18 | TGTGCCAGCTCACCCTTCCGGACAGGGATGAACACTGAAGCTTTCTTT | CASSPFRTGMNTEAFF
TRBJ1-1 | . | . | TRBV30 | TGTGCCTGGGCCTGGCGGGGTCTATTGGGCCCTGAAGCTTTCTTT | CAWAWRGLLGPEAFF
TRBJ1-1 | . | . | TRBV5-1 | TGCGCCAGCAGACCTGGATGGCAGGCGGCCACTGAAGCTTTCTTT | CASRPGWQAATEAFF
TRBJ1-2 | . | . | TRBV6-1 | TGTGCCAGCAATAGGGCAGGATCTAACTATGGCTACACCTTC | CASNRAGSNYGYTF
TRBJ2-3 | . | TRBD2 | TRBV9 | TGTGCCAGCAGCGTTTGGACTAGAGATACGCAGTATTTT | CASSVWTRDTQYF
TRBJ1-2 | . | . | TRBV5-4 | TGTGCCAGCACCATGGAGGGGAGGGACGGCTACACCTTC | CASTMEGRDGYTF
TRBJ2-2 | . | . | TRBV5-1 | TGCGCCAGCAGTTTGGAGTGGGGCGGGGAGCTGTTTTTT | CASSLEWGGELFF
TRBJ1-2 | . | TRBD1 | TRBV19 | TGTGCCAGTAACGCCGGGACAGGGTATTTTGGTGGCTACACCTTC | CASNAGTGYFGGYTF
TRBJ2-2 | . | . | TRBV9 | TGTGCCAGCAGCGTAGGAAGGGGACTGGGCTGGGCCGGGGAGCTGTTTTTT | CASSVGRGLGWAGELFF
TRBJ1-1 | . | TRBD1 | TRBV19 | TGTGCCAGTAGTATATCAGGGGGCAGGCGGGACACTGAAGCTTTCTTT | CASSISGGRRDTEAFF
TRBJ2-1 | . | TRBD2 | TRBV28 | TGTGCCAGCAGTTTTAGGCTAGCGGGAGGCGGTGAGCAGTTCTTC | CASSFRLAGGGEQFF
TRBJ2-2 | . | . | TRBV5-1 | TGCGCCAGCAGCTTGGATAGGAACACCGGGGAGCTGTTTTTT | CASSLDRNTGELFF
TRBJ1-1 | . | . | TRBV2 | TGTGCCAGCACCCAACAGAGGCCGGACACTGAAGCTTTCTTT | CASTQQRPDTEAFF
TRBJ2-2 | . | . | TRBV5-1 | TGCGCCAGCAGCTTGGACTACCGGAACACCGGGGAGCTGTTTTTT | CASSLDYRNTGELFF
TRBJ2-5 | . | TRBD1 | TRBV7-6 | TGTGCCAGCAGCCTGACAGGGGAAGAGACCCAGTACTTC | CASSLTGEETQYF
TRBJ2-3 | . | . | TRBV9 | TGTGCCAGCAGCGTAGTGGCGTCAGGGGATACGCAGTATTTT | CASSVVASGDTQYF
TRBJ2-1 | . | . | TRBV7-9 | TGTGCCAGCAGCTTAGATGATGAGCAGTTCTTC | CASSLDDEQFF
TRBJ1-4 | . | . | TRBV27 | TGTGCCAGCAGTCTCCGTATAGGAGCAACTAATGAAAAACTGTTTTTT | CASSLRIGATNEKLFF
TRBJ1-1 | . | TRBD1 | TRBV6-1 | TGTGCCAGCAGTGACGACTACAGGGGAAACACTGAAGCTTTCTTT | CASSDDYRGNTEAFF
TRBJ2-7 | . | TRBD2 | TRBV5-1 | TGCGCCAGCAGCTTCACCGGGACTAGCGGGAGAAAATCTGACGAGCAGTACTTC | CASSFTGTSGRKSDEQYF
TRBJ1-5 | . | . | TRBV7-2 | TGTGCCAGCAGCTTAGTGGTTAGCAATCAGCCCCAGCATTTT | CASSLVVSNQPQHF
TRBJ2-3 | once | . | TRBV11-2 | TGTGCCAGCAGCCGTTCACGCACAGATACGCAGTATTTT | CASSRSRTDTQYF
TRBJ1-2 | . | . | TRBV2 | TGTGCCAGCAGTGAGGCAGGGCCTAACTATGGCTACACCTTC | CASSEAGPNYGYTF
TRBJ2-4 | . | . | TRBV7-9 | TGTGCCAGCAGCCCACAGATACTAGCCAAAAACATTCAGTACTTC | CASSPQILAKNIQYF
TRBJ1-1 | . | . | TRBV19 | TGTGCCAGTAGTCGTCCGGGACAATCGAACACTGAAGCTTTCTTT | CASSRPGQSNTEAFF
TRBJ2-2 | . | TRBD1 | TRBV27 | TGTGCCAGCAGTTTATTCTGGGACAGGGGGCGAACCGGGGAGCTGTTTTTT | CASSLFWDRGRTGELFF
TRBJ2-7 | . | TRBD2 | TRBV5-6 | TGTGCCAGCAGCCCCCGAGTAGCGGGAGGCTACGAGCAGTACTTC | CASSPRVAGGYEQYF
TRBJ1-2 | once | . | TRBV21-1 | TGTGCCAGCAGCTCCAGGGTTTTGCGCTATGGCTACACCTTC | CASSSRVLRYGYTF
TRBJ2-5 | . | TRBD1 | TRBV7-9 | TGTGCCAGCAGCTTAAATTTCGGACAGGGAGGGACCCAGTACTTC | CASSLNFGQGGTQYF
TRBJ2-7 | few | . | TRBV7-3 | TGTGCCAGCAGCTTAGGTACTAGCTCCTACGAGCAGTACTTC | CASSLGTSSYEQYF
TRBJ2-3 | . | TRBD2 | TRBV27 | TGTGCCAGCAGTTTGTTTCGAGCGGGGGGTAGCACAGATACGCAGTATTTT | CASSLFRAGGSTDTQYF
TRBJ2-5 | . | TRBD1 | TRBV14 | TGTGCCAGCAGCCAAGATGGAAACAGGGGGCTGGGAGAGACCCAGTACTTC | CASSQDGNRGLGETQYF
TRBJ2-7 | . | . | TRBV28 | TGTGCCAGCAGTTCGCCTAGCCGGGTTGGAGAGCAGTACTTC | CASSSPSRVGEQYF
TRBJ2-5 | . | TRBD2 | TRBV28 | TGTGCCAGCAGTTTTTTGGCGGGAGTGAGGCAGGAGACCCAGTACTTC | CASSFLAGVRQETQYF
TRBJ2-1 | . | . | TRBV6-5 | TGTGCCAGCAGTTACGGATTCATAAAAGGCTTTGGGCAGTTCTTC | CASSYGFIKGFGQFF
TRBJ1-3 | . | TRBD1 | TRBV14 | TGTGCCAGCAGGCAACAGGGGACGGGAAACACCATATATTTT | CASRQQGTGNTIYF